This T cell receptor (beta chain) was sequenced during a study of shared clonotypes between healthy human individuals. TCRdb's table, derived via immunoSEQ multiplex PCR, lists solely in-frame clones and lacks some. The repertoire consists of about 2.4 million clones, with over 85% occurring once and the leading ten covering under 0.15%. Trimming removed 1 base from V and 2 bases from J, with 16 bases in between. The CDR3 runs 17 residues. CDR1 is SGHVS, CDR2 FQNEAQ, per germline. This clonotype originated in a man between 18 and 29 years old in good health. The sequenced sample consisted of naive CD4+ T cells sorted from blood. Subset indicated: CD45RA+ positively selected. This chain joins TRBV7-8 and TRBJ2-3; a weak D match, TRBD2 (6 bases). The CDR3 nucleotides read TGTGCCAGCAGCTTAGGGGACCCTCAGCGGGCCACAGATACGCAGTATTTT. Its protein product is CASSLGDPQRATDTQYF.